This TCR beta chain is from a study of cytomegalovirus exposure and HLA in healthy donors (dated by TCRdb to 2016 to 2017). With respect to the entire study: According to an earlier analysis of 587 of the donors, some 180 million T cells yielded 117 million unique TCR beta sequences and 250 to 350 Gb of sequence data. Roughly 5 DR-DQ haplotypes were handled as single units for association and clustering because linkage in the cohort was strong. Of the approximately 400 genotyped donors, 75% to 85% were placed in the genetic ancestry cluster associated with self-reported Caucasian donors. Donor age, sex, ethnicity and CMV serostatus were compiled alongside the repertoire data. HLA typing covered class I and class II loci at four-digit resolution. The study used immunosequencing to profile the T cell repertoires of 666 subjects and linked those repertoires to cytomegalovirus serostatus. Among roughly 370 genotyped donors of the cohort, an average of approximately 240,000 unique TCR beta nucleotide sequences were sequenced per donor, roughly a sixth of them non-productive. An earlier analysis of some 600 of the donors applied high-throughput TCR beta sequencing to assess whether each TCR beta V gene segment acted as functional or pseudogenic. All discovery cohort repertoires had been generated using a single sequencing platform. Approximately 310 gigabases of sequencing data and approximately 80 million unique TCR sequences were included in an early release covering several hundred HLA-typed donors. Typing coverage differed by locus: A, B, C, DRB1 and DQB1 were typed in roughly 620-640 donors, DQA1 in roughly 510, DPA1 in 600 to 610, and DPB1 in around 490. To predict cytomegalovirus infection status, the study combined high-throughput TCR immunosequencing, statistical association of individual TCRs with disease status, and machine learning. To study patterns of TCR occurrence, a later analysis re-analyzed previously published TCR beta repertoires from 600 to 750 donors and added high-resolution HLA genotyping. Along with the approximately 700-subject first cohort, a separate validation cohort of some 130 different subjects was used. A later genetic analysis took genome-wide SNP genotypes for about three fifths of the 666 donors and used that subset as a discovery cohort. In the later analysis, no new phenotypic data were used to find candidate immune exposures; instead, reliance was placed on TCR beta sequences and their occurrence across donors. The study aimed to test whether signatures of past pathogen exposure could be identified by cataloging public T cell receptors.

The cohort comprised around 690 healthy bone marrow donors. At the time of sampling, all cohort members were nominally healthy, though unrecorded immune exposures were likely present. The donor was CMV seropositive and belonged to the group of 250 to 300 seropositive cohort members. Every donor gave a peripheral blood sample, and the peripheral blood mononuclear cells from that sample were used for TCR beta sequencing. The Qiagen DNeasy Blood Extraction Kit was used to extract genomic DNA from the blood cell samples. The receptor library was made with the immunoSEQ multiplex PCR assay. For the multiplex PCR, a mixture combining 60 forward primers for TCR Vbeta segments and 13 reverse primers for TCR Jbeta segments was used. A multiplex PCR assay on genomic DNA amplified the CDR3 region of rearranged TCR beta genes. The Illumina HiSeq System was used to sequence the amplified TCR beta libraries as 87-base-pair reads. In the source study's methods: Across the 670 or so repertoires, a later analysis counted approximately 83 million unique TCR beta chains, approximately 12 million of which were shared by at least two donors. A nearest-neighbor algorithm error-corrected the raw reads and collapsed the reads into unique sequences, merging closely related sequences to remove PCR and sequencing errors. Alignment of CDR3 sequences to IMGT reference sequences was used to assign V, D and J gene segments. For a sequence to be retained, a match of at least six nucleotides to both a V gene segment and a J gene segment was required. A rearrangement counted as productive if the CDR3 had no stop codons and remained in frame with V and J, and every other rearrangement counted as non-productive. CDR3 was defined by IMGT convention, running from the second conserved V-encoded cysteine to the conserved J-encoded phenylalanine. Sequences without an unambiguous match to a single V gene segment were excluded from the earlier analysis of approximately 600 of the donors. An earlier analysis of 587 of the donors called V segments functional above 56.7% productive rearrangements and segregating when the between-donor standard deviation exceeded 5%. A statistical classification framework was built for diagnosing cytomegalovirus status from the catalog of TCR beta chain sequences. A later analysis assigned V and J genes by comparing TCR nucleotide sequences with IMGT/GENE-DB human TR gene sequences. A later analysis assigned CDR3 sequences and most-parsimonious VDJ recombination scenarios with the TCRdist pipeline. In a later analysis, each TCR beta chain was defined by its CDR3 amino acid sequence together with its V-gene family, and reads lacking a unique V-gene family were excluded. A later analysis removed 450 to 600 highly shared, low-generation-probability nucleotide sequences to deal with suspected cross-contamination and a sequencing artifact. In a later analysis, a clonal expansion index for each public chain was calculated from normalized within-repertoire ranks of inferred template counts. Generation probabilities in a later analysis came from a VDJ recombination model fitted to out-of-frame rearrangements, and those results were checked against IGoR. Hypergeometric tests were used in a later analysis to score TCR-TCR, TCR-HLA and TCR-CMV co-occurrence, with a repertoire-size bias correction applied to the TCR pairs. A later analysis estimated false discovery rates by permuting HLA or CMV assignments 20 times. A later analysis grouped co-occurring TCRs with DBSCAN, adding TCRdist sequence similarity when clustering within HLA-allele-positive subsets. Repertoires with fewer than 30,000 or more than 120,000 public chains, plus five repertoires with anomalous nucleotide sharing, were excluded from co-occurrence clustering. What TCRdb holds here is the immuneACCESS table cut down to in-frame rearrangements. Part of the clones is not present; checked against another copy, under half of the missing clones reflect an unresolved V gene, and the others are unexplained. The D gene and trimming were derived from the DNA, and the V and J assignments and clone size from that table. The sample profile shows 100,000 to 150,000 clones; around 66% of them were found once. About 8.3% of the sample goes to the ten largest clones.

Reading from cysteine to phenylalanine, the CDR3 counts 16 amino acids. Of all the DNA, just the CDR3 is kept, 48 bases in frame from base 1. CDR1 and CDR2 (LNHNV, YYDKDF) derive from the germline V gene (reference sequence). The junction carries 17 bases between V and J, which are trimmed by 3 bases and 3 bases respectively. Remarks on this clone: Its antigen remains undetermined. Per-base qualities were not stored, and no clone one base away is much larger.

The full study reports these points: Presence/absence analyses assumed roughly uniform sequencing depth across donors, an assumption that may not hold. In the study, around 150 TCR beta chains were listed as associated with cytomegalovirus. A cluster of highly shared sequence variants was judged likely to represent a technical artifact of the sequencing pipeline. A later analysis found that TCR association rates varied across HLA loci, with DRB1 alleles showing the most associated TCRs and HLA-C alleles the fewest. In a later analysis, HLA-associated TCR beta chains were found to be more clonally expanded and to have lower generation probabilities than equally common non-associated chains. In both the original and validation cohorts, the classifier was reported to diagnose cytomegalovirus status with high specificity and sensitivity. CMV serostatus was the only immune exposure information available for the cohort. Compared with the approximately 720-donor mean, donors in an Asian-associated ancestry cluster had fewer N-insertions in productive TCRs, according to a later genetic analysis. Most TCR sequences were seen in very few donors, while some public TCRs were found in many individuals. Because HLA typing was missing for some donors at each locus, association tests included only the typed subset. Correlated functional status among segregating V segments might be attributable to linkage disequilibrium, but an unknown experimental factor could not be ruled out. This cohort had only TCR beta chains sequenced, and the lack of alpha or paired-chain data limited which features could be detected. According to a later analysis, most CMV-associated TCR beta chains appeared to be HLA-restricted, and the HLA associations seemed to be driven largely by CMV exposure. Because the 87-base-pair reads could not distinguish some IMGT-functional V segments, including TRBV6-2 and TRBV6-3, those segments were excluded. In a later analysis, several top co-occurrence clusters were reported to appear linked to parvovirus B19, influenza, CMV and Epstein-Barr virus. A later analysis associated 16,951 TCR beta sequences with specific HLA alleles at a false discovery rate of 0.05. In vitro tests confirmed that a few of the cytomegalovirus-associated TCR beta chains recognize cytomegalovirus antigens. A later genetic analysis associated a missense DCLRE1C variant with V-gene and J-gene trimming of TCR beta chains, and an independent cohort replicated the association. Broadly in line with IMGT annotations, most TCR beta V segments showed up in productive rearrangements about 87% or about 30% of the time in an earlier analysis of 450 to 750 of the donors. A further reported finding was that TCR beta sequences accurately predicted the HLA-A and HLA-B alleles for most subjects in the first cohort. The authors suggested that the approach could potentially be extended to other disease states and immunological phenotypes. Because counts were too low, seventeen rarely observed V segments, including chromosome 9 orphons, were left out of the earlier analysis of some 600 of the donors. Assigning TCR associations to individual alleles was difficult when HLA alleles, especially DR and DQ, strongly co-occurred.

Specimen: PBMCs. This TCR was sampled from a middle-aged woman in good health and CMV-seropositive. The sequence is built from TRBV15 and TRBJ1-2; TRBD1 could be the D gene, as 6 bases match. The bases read TGTGCCACCAGCAGGGGACGGGGGGCCGGGGACTATGGCTACACCTTC. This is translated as CATSRGRGAGDYGYTF.